The entry that follows covers one T cell receptor beta chain sequence. Its antigen is still unknown. The source of the sample is a study of T cells expressing NK-cell markers. Study-wide points: Clones of NKG2C+ T cells that had expanded were of unclear HCMV specificity. Several donors' CD3+CD56-NKG2C+ cells were dominated by the same clonotypes. Dominant NKG2C+ clonotypes were found to form roughly 1.0-7.0% of CD8+ T cells in about six donors.

Synthesis of TCR beta cDNA relied on 5'RACE template switching carrying UMIs. TCRdb re-called the 5' RACE reads; one entry per CDR3 protein, DNA not given. Its clone listing holds approximately 380,000 distinct CDR3 sequences. CDR1 is SGHRS and CDR2 is YFSETQ in the germline V gene. This CDR3 has 15 residues. The sequence came from a man aged 18-69 years in good health. The sample taken for sequencing was blood T cells: a sorted CD56 or NKG2C T cell subset, CD4+ or CD8+ T cells, or bulk PBMC T cells (not recorded which). V usage is TRBV5-1 and J usage is TRBJ2-1; the D call from TCRdb, TRBD1, cannot be confirmed without DNA. This chain's CDR3 is CASERTGSPNNEQFF.